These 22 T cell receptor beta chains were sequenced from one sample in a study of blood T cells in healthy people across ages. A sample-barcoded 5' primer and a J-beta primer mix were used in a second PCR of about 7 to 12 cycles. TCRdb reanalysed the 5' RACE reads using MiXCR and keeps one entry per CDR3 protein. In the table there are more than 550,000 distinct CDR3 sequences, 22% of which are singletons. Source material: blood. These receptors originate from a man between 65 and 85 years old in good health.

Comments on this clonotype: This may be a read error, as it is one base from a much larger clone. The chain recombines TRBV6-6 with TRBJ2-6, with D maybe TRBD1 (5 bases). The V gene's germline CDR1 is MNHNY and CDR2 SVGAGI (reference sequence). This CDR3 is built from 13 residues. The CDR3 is CASRGSGANLLTF. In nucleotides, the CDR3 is TGTGCCAGCAGGGGCTCTGGGGCCAACCTCCTGACTTTC.

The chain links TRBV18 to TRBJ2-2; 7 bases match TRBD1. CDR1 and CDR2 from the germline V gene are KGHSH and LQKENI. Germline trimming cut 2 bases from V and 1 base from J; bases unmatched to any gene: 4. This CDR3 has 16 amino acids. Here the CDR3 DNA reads TGTGCCAGCTCACCAGGGACAGTACTGAACACCGGGGAGCTGTTTTTT. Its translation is CASSPGTVLNTGELFF.

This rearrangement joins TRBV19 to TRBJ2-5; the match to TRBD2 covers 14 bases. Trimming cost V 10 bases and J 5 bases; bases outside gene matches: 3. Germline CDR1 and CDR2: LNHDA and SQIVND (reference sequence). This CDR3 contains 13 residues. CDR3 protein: CATGLAGVETQYF. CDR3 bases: TGTGCCACGGGACTAGCGGGAGTTGAGACCCAGTACTTC.

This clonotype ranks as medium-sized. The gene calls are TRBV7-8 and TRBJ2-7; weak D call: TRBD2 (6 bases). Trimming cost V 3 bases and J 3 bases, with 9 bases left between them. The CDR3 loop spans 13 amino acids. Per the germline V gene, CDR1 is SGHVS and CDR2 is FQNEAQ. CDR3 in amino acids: CASSLEGNYEQYV. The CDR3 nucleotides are TGTGCCAGCAGCTTGGAGGGAAACTACGAGCAGTACGTC.

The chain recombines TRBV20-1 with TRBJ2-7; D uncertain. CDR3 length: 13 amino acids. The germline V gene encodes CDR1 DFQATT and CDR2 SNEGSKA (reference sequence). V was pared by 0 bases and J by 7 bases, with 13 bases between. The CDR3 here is CSARDQAAWEQYF. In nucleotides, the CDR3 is TGCAGTGCTAGAGATCAGGCCGCATGGGAGCAGTACTTC.

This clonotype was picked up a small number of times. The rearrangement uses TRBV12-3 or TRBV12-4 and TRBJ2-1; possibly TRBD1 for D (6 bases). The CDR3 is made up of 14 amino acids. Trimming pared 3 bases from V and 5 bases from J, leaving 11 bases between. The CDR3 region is CASSFGTPHNEQFF. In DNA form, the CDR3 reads TGTGCCAGCAGTTTCGGGACACCTCACAATGAGCAGTTCTTC.

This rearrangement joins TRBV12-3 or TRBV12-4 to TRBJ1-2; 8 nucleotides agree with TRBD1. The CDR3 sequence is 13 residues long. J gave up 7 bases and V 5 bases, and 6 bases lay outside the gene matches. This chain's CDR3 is CASSPRTGIGYTF. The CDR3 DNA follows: TGTGCCAGCAGTCCCCGGACAGGGATTGGCTACACCTTC.

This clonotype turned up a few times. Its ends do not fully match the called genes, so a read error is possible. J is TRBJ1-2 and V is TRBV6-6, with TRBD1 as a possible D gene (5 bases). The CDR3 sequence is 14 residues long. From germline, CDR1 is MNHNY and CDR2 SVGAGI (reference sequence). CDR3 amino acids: CASSPPGTNYGYTF. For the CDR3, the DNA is TGTGCCAGCAGCCCACCGGGGACTAATTATGGCTACACCTTC.

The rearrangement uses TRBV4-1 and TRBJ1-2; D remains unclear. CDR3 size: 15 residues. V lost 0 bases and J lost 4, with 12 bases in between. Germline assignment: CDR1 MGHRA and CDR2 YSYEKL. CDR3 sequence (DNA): TGCGCCAGCAGCCAAGATACCGCCCGGGCCTATGGCTACACCTTC. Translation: CASSQDTARAYGYTF.

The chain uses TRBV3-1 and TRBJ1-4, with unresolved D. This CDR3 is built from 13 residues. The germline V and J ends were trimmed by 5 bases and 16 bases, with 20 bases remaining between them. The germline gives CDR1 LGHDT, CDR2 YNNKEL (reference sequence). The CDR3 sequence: CASSAVIGRNQFF. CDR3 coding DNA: TGTGCCAGCAGCGCAGTAATTGGACGGAACCAGTTTTTT.

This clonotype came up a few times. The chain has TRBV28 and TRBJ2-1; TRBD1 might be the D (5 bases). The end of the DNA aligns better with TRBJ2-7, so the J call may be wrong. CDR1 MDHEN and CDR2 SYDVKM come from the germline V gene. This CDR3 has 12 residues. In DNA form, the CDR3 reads TGTGCCAGCACAGGGAACCTCTACGAGCAGTACGTC. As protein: CASTGNLYEQYV.

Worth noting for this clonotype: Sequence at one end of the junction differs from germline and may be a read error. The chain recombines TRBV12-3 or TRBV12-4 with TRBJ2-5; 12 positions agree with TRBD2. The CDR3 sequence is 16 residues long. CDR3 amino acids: CASSFSTSGGQGTQYF. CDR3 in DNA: TGTGCCAGCAGCTTCTCGACTAGCGGGGGCCAAGGGACCCAGTACTTC.

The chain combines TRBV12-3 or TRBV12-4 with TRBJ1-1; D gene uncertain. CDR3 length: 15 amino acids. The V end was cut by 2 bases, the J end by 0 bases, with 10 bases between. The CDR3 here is CASSLWGGMNTEAFF. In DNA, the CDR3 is TGTGCCAGCAGTTTATGGGGAGGCATGAACACTGAAGCTTTCTTT.

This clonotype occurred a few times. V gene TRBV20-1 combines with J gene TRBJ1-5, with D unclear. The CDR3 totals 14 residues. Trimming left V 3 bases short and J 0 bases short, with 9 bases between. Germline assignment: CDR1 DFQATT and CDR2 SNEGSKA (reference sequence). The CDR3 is CSASWQYSNQPQHF. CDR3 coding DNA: TGCAGTGCTAGCTGGCAATATAGCAATCAGCCCCAGCATTTT.

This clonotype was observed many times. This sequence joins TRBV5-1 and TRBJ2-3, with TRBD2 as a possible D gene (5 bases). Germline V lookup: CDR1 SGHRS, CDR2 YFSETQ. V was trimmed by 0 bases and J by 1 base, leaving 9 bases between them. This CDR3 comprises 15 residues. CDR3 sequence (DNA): TGCGCCAGCAGCTTGGCGAGCGGACGCACAGATACGCAGTATTTT. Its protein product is CASSLASGRTDTQYF.

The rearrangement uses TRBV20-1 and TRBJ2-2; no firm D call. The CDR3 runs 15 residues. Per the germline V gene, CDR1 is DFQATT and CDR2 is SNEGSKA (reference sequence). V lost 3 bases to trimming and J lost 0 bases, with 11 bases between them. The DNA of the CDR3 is TGCAGTGCTAGTTCCGGGTCCCCGAACACCGGGGAGCTGTTTTTT. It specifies CSASSGSPNTGELFF.

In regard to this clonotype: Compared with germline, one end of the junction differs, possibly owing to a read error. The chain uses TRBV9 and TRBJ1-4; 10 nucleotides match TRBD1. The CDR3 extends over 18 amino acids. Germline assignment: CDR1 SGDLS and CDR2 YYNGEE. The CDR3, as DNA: TGTGCCGGCAGCGGCGGGGACAGGGGACTTGCAACTAATGAAAAACTGTTTTTT. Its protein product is CAGSGGDRGLATNEKLFF.

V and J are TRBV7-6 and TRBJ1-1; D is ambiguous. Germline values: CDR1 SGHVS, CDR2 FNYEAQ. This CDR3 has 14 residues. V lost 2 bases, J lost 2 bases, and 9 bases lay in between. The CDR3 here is CASSLYQTNTEAFF. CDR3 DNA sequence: TGTGCCAGCAGCTTATATCAAACAAACACTGAAGCTTTCTTT.

CDR3 loop: CASSLLFGEVQETQYF. CDR3 sequence (DNA): TGTGCCAGCAGCTTACTATTTGGGGAGGTCCAAGAGACCCAGTACTTC. This rearrangement joins TRBV7-2 to TRBJ2-5, with a weak D call TRBD2 (6 bases). Germline lookup yields CDR1 SGHTA and CDR2 FQGNSA. The CDR3 is 16 amino acids. Trimming removed 2 bases at V and 1 base at J, with 14 bases between. The full variable domain, completed using reference TRBV7-2 and TRBJ2-5, is GAGVSQSPSNKVTEKGKDVELRCDPISGHTALYWYRQSLGQGLEFLIYFQGNSAPDKSGLPSDRFSAERTGGSVSTLTIQRTQQEDSAVYLCASSLLFGEVQETQYFGPGTRLLVL.

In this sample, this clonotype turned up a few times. The CDR3 nucleotides are TGCAGTGCTAGAGATATAGGGCGAGAGACCCAGTACTTC. Translating gives CSARDIGRETQYF. The gene calls are TRBV20-1 and TRBJ2-5; D not certain. In germline, CDR1 is DFQATT, CDR2 SNEGSKA (reference sequence). V was shortened by 0 bases and J by 4 bases, with 9 bases between the two germline ends. This CDR3 has 13 amino acids.

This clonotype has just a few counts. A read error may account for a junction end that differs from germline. CDR3 amino acids: CASSQDPLREGLGTDTQYF. The CDR3 DNA follows: TGCGCCAGCAGTCAAGATCCGTTGCGGGAGGGCCTTGGCACAGATACGCAGTATTTT. The chain recombines TRBV4-3 with TRBJ2-3; 9 nucleotides agree with TRBD2. CDR1 LGHNA and CDR2 YSLEER come from the germline V gene. The CDR3 consists of 19 residues.

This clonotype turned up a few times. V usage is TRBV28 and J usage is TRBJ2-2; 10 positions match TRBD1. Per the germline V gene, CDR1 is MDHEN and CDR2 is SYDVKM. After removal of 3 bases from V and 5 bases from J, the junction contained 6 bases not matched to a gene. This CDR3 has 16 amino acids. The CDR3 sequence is CASSFWDRGGTGELFF. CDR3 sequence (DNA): TGTGCCAGCAGTTTTTGGGACAGGGGCGGAACCGGGGAGCTGTTTTTT.